This T cell receptor beta chain was recovered during a study of shared clonotypes between healthy human individuals. CDR3 length: 15 amino acids. Measured with immunoSEQ multiplex PCR; TCRdb has only the in-frame clones, and not every one. The sample lists 1,400,000 or so clones, less than 99% occurring once. Sequenced material: naive CD4+ T cells sorted from blood. Indicated subset: CD45RA+ positively selected. This receptor was obtained from a man aged 25-45 years in good health. The gene calls are TRBV21-1 and TRBJ2-1; whether TRBD1, the table's D call, matches the DNA was not checked. TRBV21-1 is marked as a pseudogene. This CDR3 is CASSYRDRVVNEQFF. The CDR3 DNA follows: TGTGCCAGCAGCTACCGGGACAGGGTGGTCAATGAGCAGTTCTTC.